This TCR beta chain was profiled in a study of patients and donors after allogeneic stem cell transplantation. The CDR3 sequence is 17 residues long. Germline CDR1 SGHTA, CDR2 FQGNSA. The V end lost 5 bases, the J end lost 7 bases, and 23 bases lay between the germline ends. TCRdb independently ran MiXCR on the RT-PCR reads; one entry per CDR3 protein. The sample contains about 110,000 distinct CDR3 sequences, approximately 40% of which appear only once. This clonotype occurred once. The chain couples TRBV7-2 to TRBJ2-2; no definite D call. The sequence was collected from a human donor who was either an allogeneic HSCT recipient or a stem cell or donor lymphocyte infusion donor (not recorded which). It is not recorded whose cells these are; they may come from a transplant donor. The specimen was blood, either unsorted or a sorted T cell fraction (not recorded which). Here the CDR3 DNA reads TGTGCCAGCAGCCCATCCCGAACGTTGGCTATGAGCGGGGAGCTGTTTTTT. Translation: CASSPSRTLAMSGELFF.